This is a list of T cell receptor beta chains from one sample in a study of human T cells and chemical hapten exposure. TCRdb ran MiXCR on the RACE reads and lists one entry per CDR3 protein. This repertoire shows around 50,000 distinct CDR3 sequences, about 10% found once; its top ten account for 4% to 5.5%. Sample: whole blood, taken in connection with sensitization to the hapten diphenylcyclopropenone (DPC). These TCRs come from a woman aged 50 to 65 with alopecia areata. Some clones in this sample may be carry-over from other donors' samples. Both conserved end residues are part of each CDR3. The order of the fields is V gene, J gene, clone size, D gene, CDR3 DNA, CDR3 protein. A D gene is named only where the DNA matches it firmly. Size is omitted from some rows. Given values are once, few, many or a class for expanded clones.

>TRBV2|TRBJ1-5|many|-
TGTGCCAGCAGGGGTGACACCCATAGCAATCAGCCCCAGCATTTT
CASRGDTHSNQPQHF
>TRBV24-1|TRBJ2-5|many|-
TGTGCCACCAGGATACTACAGGACCAGTACCAAGAGACCCAGTACTTC
CATRILQDQYQETQYF
>TRBV24-1|TRBJ2-3|many|TRBD1
TGTGCCACCAGTGATGAAGGGACAGGGAGCACAGATACGCAGTATTTT
CATSDEGTGSTDTQYF
>TRBV7-6|TRBJ2-3|many|TRBD1
TGTGCCAGCAGCGGATGGGACAGGACAGATACGCAGTATTTT
CASSGWDRTDTQYF
>TRBV7-6|TRBJ1-5|many|-
TGTGCCAGCAGCACAGGGCTCAATCAGCCCCAGCATTTT
CASSTGLNQPQHF
>TRBV5-1|TRBJ2-3|few|TRBD1
TGCGCCAGCAGCTTGCCACAGGGGAGCACAGATACGCAGTATTTT
CASSLPQGSTDTQYF
>TRBV7-9|TRBJ1-1|many|-
TGTGCCAGCAGCTGGGAGGGAAGAAGAGCTTTCTTT
CASSWEGRRAFF
>TRBV3-1|TRBJ2-7|many|TRBD2
TGTGCCAGCAGCCCAGCCCGGGCTAGCGGGTCTACCTACGAGCAGTACTTC
CASSPARASGSTYEQYF
>TRBV20-1|TRBJ2-3|many|-
TGCAGTGCTAGACGGGGGACAGATACGCAGTATTTT
CSARRGTDTQYF
>TRBV20-1|TRBJ2-1|-|-
TGCAGTGCTGTGACTAGTTTAGTGAGTTATGAGCAGTTCTTC
CSAVTSLVSYEQFF
>TRBV7-8|TRBJ2-7|-|TRBD1
TGTGCCAGCAGCTCGGGACAGGGGGAATACAGCACCTACGAGCAGTACTTC
CASSSGQGEYSTYEQYF
>TRBV6-2/TRBV6-3|TRBJ2-1|many|-
TGTGCCAGCAGCTTATATAGCGACAACAATGAGCAGTTCTTC
CASSLYSDNNEQFF
>TRBV29-1|TRBJ2-3|-|-
TGCAGCGGACGCGGGGGCGGTTTCACAGATACGCAGTATTTT
CSGRGGGFTDTQYF
>TRBV4-1|TRBJ2-1|many|-
TGCGCCAGCAGCAGACTCCCGGCCCGCGACAATGAGCAGTTCTTC
CASSRLPARDNEQFF
>TRBV18|TRBJ2-7|many|TRBD1
TGTGCCAGCTCCCAAGCTGGACAGGGGTCCTACGAGCAGTACTTC
CASSQAGQGSYEQYF
>TRBV7-2|TRBJ1-1|few|-
TGTGCCAGCAGCAAGGACAGCCTCATGAACACTGAAGCTTTCTTT
CASSKDSLMNTEAFF
>TRBV6-1|TRBJ2-7|many|TRBD1
TGTGCCAGCACCACAGGGGAACGGTACGAGCAGTACTTC
CASTTGERYEQYF
>TRBV12-3/TRBV12-4|TRBJ1-2|few|TRBD1
TGTGCCAGCAGTCGGGACAGCTCCCTGGGCTACACCTTC
CASSRDSSLGYTF
>TRBV18|TRBJ1-1|many|-
TGTGCCAGCTCAAGTACATCGGACACTGAAGCTTTCTTT
CASSSTSDTEAFF
>TRBV7-2|TRBJ2-1|many|TRBD1
TGTGCCAGCAGCTCAGGGGGCGTAAGCTCCTACAATGAGCAGTTCTTC
CASSSGGVSSYNEQFF
>TRBV29-1|TRBJ1-2|many|-
TGCAGCGTTTCAGGGTTCAGCTATGGCTACACCTTC
CSVSGFSYGYTF
>TRBV6-2/TRBV6-3|TRBJ2-6|many|TRBD1
TGTGCCAGCAGTCAGACAGGGGCTGGGGCCAACGTCCTGACTTTC
CASSQTGAGANVLTF
>TRBV29-1|TRBJ2-5|-|TRBD2
TGCAGCGTTCCTAGCGGGAGTAGAGTGGAGACCCAGTACTTC
CSVPSGSRVETQYF
>TRBV29-1|TRBJ1-1|many|TRBD1
TGCAGCGTTCGACAGGGAATAGCCATGAACACTGAAGCTTTCTTT
CSVRQGIAMNTEAFF
>TRBV12-3/TRBV12-4|TRBJ2-4|-|-
TGTGCCAGCAGCCTTAATGTGGAGGTCAAAAACATTCAGTACTTC
CASSLNVEVKNIQYF
>TRBV12-3/TRBV12-4|TRBJ2-3|-|-
TGTGCCAGTGCCTCCGGGACTTACACAGATACGCAGTATTTT
CASASGTYTDTQYF
>TRBV24-1|TRBJ2-5|few|-
TGTGCCACCAGTGACCCGGCTGGGGGCAGGGGATGGGAGACCCAGTACTTC
CATSDPAGGRGWETQYF
>TRBV11-2|TRBJ1-4|-|-
TGTGCCAGCAGCTTAGTGCTGGGAACCAATGAAAAACTGTTTTTT
CASSLVLGTNEKLFF
>TRBV28|TRBJ2-1|-|-
TGTGCCAGCAGTTTGGGAGCGGGCACCGGTTTCTTC
CASSLGAGTGFF
>TRBV14|TRBJ2-7|many|-
TGTGCCAGCAGCCAAAGTTTACGGGACTCCTACGAGCAGTACTTC
CASSQSLRDSYEQYF
>TRBV19|TRBJ2-5|few|TRBD2
TGTGCCAGTAGTTCACTAGCGGGAGTCGGTGAGACCCAGTACTTC
CASSSLAGVGETQYF
>TRBV11-2|TRBJ2-1|many|-
TGTGCCAGCAGCTTAGCTAACCTCCGGGGCGAGCAGTTCTTC
CASSLANLRGEQFF
>TRBV3-1|TRBJ2-4|many|TRBD1
TGTGCCAGCAGCCAAGGACCCGACAGGGGATCACAAAACATTCAGTACTTC
CASSQGPDRGSQNIQYF
>TRBV20-1|TRBJ1-6|many|-
TGCAGTGCTACTTCTGTCTCCTATAATTCACCCCTCCACTTT
CSATSVSYNSPLHF
>TRBV12-3/TRBV12-4|TRBJ2-3|many|-
TGTGCCAGCAGTTATCCCAGGAATGCTGAGGGGGGTGGCACAGATACGCAGTATTTT
CASSYPRNAEGGGTDTQYF
>TRBV7-9|TRBJ1-1|many|-
TGTGCCAGCAGCTCGACGGCCCTACCGGGGCGTGACACTGAAGCTTTCTTT
CASSSTALPGRDTEAFF
>TRBV6-5|TRBJ2-1|many|TRBD2
TGTGCCAGCAGTTACGCTAGCGGGGGAGGGCAGTTCTTC
CASSYASGGGQFF
>TRBV20-1|TRBJ1-5|-|-
TGCAGTGCGCCGGACGGAGGAAATCAGCCCCAGCATTTT
CSAPDGGNQPQHF
>TRBV7-2|TRBJ2-2|many|-
TGTGCCAGCAGCTTAGGTCGACGCCTACAGGGGAACACCGGGGAGCTGTTTTTT
CASSLGRRLQGNTGELFF